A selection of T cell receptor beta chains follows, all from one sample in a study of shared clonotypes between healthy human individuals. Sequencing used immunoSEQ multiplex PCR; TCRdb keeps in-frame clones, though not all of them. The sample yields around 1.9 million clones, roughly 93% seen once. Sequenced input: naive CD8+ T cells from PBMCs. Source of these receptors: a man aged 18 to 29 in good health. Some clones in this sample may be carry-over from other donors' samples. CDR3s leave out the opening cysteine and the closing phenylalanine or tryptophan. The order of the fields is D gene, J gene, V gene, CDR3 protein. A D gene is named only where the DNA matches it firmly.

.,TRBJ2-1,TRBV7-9,ASSLGLGYNEQF
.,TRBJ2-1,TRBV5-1,ASSLGGTEQF
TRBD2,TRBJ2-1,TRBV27,ASSLAWLAGVGEQF
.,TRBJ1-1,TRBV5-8,ASSLPRTADTEAF
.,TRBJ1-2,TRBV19,ASSIYPDHGYT
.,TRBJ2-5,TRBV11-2,ASSLNEAQY
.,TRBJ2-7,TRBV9,ASSAQDGTYEQY
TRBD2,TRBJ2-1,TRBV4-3,ASSQDGLAGSNEQF
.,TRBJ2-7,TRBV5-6,ASSLGKSYEQY
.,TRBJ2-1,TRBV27,ASRVLGRGHNEQF
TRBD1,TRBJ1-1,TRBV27,ASSAGQGNTEAF
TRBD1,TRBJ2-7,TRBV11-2,ASSLDHGQALPYEQY
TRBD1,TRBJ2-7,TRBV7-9,ASSPGTGGRYEQY
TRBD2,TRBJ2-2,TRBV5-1,ASSLGFSGSVTGELF
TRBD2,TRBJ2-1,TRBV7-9,ASSHRGGLEGNEQF
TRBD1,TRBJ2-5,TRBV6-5,ASSPDREWVVTQY
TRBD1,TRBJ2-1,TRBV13,ASSRQQQGDEQF
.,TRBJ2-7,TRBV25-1,ASSESREIYEQY
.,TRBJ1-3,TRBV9,ASSVGGLIENTIY
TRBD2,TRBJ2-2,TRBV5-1,ASRLVPGREGLWTGELF
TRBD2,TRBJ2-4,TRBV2,ASSEGGGSEGDIQY
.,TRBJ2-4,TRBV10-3,AISESRGIAKNIQY
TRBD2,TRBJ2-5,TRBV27,ASSLSSRGGETQY
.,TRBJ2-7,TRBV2,ASSDETGRNEQY
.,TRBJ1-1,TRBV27,ASSSPSIPKAEAF
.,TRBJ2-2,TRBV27,ASGKLRDGELF
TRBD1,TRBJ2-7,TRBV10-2,ASSEFGTASYEQY
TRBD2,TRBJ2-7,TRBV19,ASSQREGLGRSEQY
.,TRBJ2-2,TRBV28,ASSYNRIGAGELF
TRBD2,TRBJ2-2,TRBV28,ASSPAGGAGELF
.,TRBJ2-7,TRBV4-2,ASSQETGGGSGYEQY
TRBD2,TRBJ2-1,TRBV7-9,ASSLEILAGGYNEQF
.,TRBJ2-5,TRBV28,ASSPTGTLEETQY
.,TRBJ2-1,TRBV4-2,ASSQGGPYNEQF
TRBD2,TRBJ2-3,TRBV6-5,ANSYPGGDGTDTQY
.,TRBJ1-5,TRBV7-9,ASSPAGEAQPQH
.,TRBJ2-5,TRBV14,ASSQDWGYQETQY